The rows below give T cell receptor beta chains drawn from one sample of a study of cytomegalovirus exposure and HLA in healthy donors. Sequenced by immunoSEQ multiplex PCR; TCRdb stores in-frame clones only, minus some. The data hold 150,000 to 200,000 clones, with approximately 80% observed a single time. Sequencing was carried out using PBMCs. The receptors shown here come from a man between 18 and 29 years old in good health and CMV-seronegative. Both conserved end residues are part of each CDR3. The order of the fields is clone size, V gene, J gene, D gene, CDR3 DNA, CDR3 protein. The D gene is left open where the match is weak. Clone sizes are given selectively: once, few, many, or a class where the clone is expanded.

abundance: once
v_gene: TRBV9
j_gene: TRBJ2-1
d_gene: NA
CDR3nt: TGTGCCAGCAACCTCGGACTCATGGATGAGCAGTTCTTC
CDR3aa: CASNLGLMDEQFF

abundance: NA
v_gene: TRBV2
j_gene: TRBJ1-2
d_gene: TRBD1
CDR3nt: TGTGCCAGCAGAGCCCAGGGGGCGCCTGGCTGCACCTTC
CDR3aa: CASRAQGAPGCTF

abundance: NA
v_gene: TRBV4-1
j_gene: TRBJ2-7
d_gene: NA
CDR3nt: TGCGCCAGCAGCCAAGATATGGCCGATACCTACGAGCAGTACTTC
CDR3aa: CASSQDMADTYEQYF

abundance: once
v_gene: TRBV29-1
j_gene: TRBJ1-1
d_gene: NA
CDR3nt: TGCAGCGTTGGAGACGGGGTTATGAACACTGAAGCTTTCTTT
CDR3aa: CSVGDGVMNTEAFF

abundance: few
v_gene: TRBV6-1
j_gene: TRBJ2-7
d_gene: NA
CDR3nt: TGTGCCAGCAGACTACCCATAGGGGGAGCCCAGGAGCAGTACTTC
CDR3aa: CASRLPIGGAQEQYF

abundance: NA
v_gene: TRBV6-4
j_gene: TRBJ1-5
d_gene: TRBD1
CDR3nt: TGTGCCAGCAGTGACAGGGGGCGGGGGGCCAATCAGCCCCAGCATTTT
CDR3aa: CASSDRGRGANQPQHF

abundance: NA
v_gene: TRBV15
j_gene: TRBJ2-1
d_gene: TRBD2
CDR3nt: TGTGCCACCAGCCCCACCCGGGGGGAGTCGAAGGATGAGCAGTTCTTC
CDR3aa: CATSPTRGESKDEQFF

abundance: once
v_gene: TRBV6-1
j_gene: TRBJ1-6
d_gene: NA
CDR3nt: TGTGCCAGCAGGCCGCCGGGGGAAGCATCACCCCTCCACTTT
CDR3aa: CASRPPGEASPLHF

abundance: few
v_gene: TRBV6-5
j_gene: TRBJ2-3
d_gene: NA
CDR3nt: TGTGCCAGCAGTTACGGGTCAGGGAAAGATACGCAGTATTTT
CDR3aa: CASSYGSGKDTQYF

abundance: NA
v_gene: TRBV11-3
j_gene: TRBJ1-1
d_gene: NA
CDR3nt: TGTGCCAGCGGCTTGAGGAACACTGAAGCTTTCTTT
CDR3aa: CASGLRNTEAFF

abundance: NA
v_gene: TRBV5-1
j_gene: TRBJ2-1
d_gene: TRBD2
CDR3nt: TGCGCCAGCGGAGATAAACTAGCGGGCCAATACAATGAGCAGTTCTTC
CDR3aa: CASGDKLAGQYNEQFF

abundance: NA
v_gene: TRBV30
j_gene: TRBJ1-5
d_gene: TRBD1
CDR3nt: TGTGCCTGGAGCCCAGGGGGACAGCCCCAGCATTTT
CDR3aa: CAWSPGGQPQHF

abundance: NA
v_gene: TRBV7-2
j_gene: TRBJ2-2
d_gene: NA
CDR3nt: TGTGCCAGCAGGAAACAGGGATGGGCCGGGGAGCTGTTTTTT
CDR3aa: CASRKQGWAGELFF

abundance: NA
v_gene: TRBV9
j_gene: TRBJ1-3
d_gene: NA
CDR3nt: TGTGCCAGCAGCGTAGCCGGGGTTTTAGGAAACACCATATATTTT
CDR3aa: CASSVAGVLGNTIYF

abundance: NA
v_gene: TRBV18
j_gene: TRBJ1-1
d_gene: NA
CDR3nt: TGTGCCAGCTCACGAGGGGAGGCACTTATGAACACTGAAGCTTTCTTT
CDR3aa: CASSRGEALMNTEAFF

abundance: NA
v_gene: TRBV6-1
j_gene: TRBJ1-2
d_gene: TRBD1
CDR3nt: TGTGCCAGCAGTGAAGATCTAGGGGGCCCCTTCGGCTACACCTTC
CDR3aa: CASSEDLGGPFGYTF

abundance: NA
v_gene: TRBV19
j_gene: TRBJ1-5
d_gene: TRBD1
CDR3nt: TGTGCCAGTAGTTTTCTGGGACAGGGTGACAATCAGCCCCAGCATTTT
CDR3aa: CASSFLGQGDNQPQHF

abundance: NA
v_gene: TRBV27
j_gene: TRBJ2-7
d_gene: NA
CDR3nt: TGTGCCAGCAGTTTAGGAGGGGACAGTCACCCGGTAGGGCAGTACTTC
CDR3aa: CASSLGGDSHPVGQYF

abundance: NA
v_gene: TRBV28
j_gene: TRBJ1-5
d_gene: NA
CDR3nt: TGTGCCAGCAGTTCGCGCTATCAGCCCCAGCATTTT
CDR3aa: CASSSRYQPQHF

abundance: few
v_gene: TRBV6-6
j_gene: TRBJ2-7
d_gene: NA
CDR3nt: TGTGCCAGCAGTGCCGTCGGGGTCTACGAGCAGTACTTC
CDR3aa: CASSAVGVYEQYF

abundance: once
v_gene: TRBV5-3
j_gene: TRBJ1-2
d_gene: NA
CDR3nt: TGTGCCATTCAGACCGGGAACCCTCTCGGCTATGGCTACACCTTC
CDR3aa: CAIQTGNPLGYGYTF

abundance: NA
v_gene: TRBV4-2
j_gene: TRBJ2-4
d_gene: NA
CDR3nt: TGTGCCAGCAGCCAAGTGGCACAGGCCAAAAACATTCAGTACTTC
CDR3aa: CASSQVAQAKNIQYF

abundance: NA
v_gene: TRBV9
j_gene: TRBJ2-1
d_gene: TRBD1
CDR3nt: TGTGCCAGCAGCGGGCAGGGGGTATACAATGAGCAGTTCTTC
CDR3aa: CASSGQGVYNEQFF

abundance: NA
v_gene: TRBV27
j_gene: TRBJ2-7
d_gene: NA
CDR3nt: TGTGCCAGCAGCTCGGGGGACTCGGAATACGAGCAGTACTTC
CDR3aa: CASSSGDSEYEQYF

abundance: NA
v_gene: TRBV7-3
j_gene: TRBJ2-1
d_gene: TRBD2
CDR3nt: TGTGCCAGCAGCTTGGTAAGGGCTAGCGGGGGGCTGCCGTACAATGAGCAGTTCTTC
CDR3aa: CASSLVRASGGLPYNEQFF

abundance: NA
v_gene: TRBV10-3
j_gene: TRBJ1-2
d_gene: NA
CDR3nt: TGTGCCATCCGGCCAACGGGAGATAACTATGGCTACACCTTC
CDR3aa: CAIRPTGDNYGYTF

abundance: few
v_gene: TRBV5-4
j_gene: TRBJ2-7
d_gene: NA
CDR3nt: TGTGCCAGCAGCTTGGAACTTGACAGAGAGAACGAGCAGTACTTC
CDR3aa: CASSLELDRENEQYF

abundance: NA
v_gene: TRBV7-6
j_gene: TRBJ2-3
d_gene: TRBD2
CDR3nt: TGTGCCAGCAGCCCCTTAGCGGGAGGACCGGGAGATACGCAGTATTTT
CDR3aa: CASSPLAGGPGDTQYF

abundance: NA
v_gene: TRBV5-1
j_gene: TRBJ2-3
d_gene: TRBD2
CDR3nt: TGCGCCAGCAGCTTGTGGGGTAGCGGGGGGAAGTTTACGCAGTATTTT
CDR3aa: CASSLWGSGGKFTQYF

abundance: NA
v_gene: TRBV7-3
j_gene: TRBJ2-5
d_gene: NA
CDR3nt: TGTGCCAGCAGCTTAGAGGGAGGGCAGGGGGCGACCCAGTACTTC
CDR3aa: CASSLEGGQGATQYF

abundance: once
v_gene: TRBV7-2
j_gene: TRBJ2-1
d_gene: NA
CDR3nt: TGTGCCAGCAGCCCGACACCTTTCTACAATGAGCAGTTCTTC
CDR3aa: CASSPTPFYNEQFF

abundance: NA
v_gene: TRBV5-4
j_gene: TRBJ1-6
d_gene: TRBD1
CDR3nt: TGTGCCAGCAGCCTTAGCCCGGGACAGATAAATTCACCCCTCCACTTT
CDR3aa: CASSLSPGQINSPLHF

abundance: NA
v_gene: TRBV19
j_gene: TRBJ2-1
d_gene: TRBD2
CDR3nt: TGTGCCAGTAGTATTGGGACTAGCGGGGTCCACAATGAGCAGTTCTTC
CDR3aa: CASSIGTSGVHNEQFF

abundance: NA
v_gene: TRBV4-1
j_gene: TRBJ1-2
d_gene: NA
CDR3nt: TGCGCCAGCAGCCAACTCGGCGTGGCAGGGAACTATGGCTACACCTTC
CDR3aa: CASSQLGVAGNYGYTF

abundance: NA
v_gene: TRBV28
j_gene: TRBJ2-7
d_gene: TRBD2
CDR3nt: TGTGCCAGCAGTTTATCAAGGATGGGACTAGCCGATACCTACGAGCAGTACTTC
CDR3aa: CASSLSRMGLADTYEQYF

abundance: once
v_gene: TRBV11-2
j_gene: TRBJ2-1
d_gene: TRBD2
CDR3nt: TGTGCCAGCAGCTCGTCCGGGACTAGAGATGGCAATGAGCAGTTCTTC
CDR3aa: CASSSSGTRDGNEQFF

abundance: NA
v_gene: TRBV19
j_gene: TRBJ1-1
d_gene: NA
CDR3nt: TGTGCCAGTAAGCACCCCAACACTGAAGCTTTCTTT
CDR3aa: CASKHPNTEAFF

abundance: once
v_gene: TRBV9
j_gene: TRBJ1-2
d_gene: NA
CDR3nt: TGTGCCAGCAGCGGACCCCAGGGTGTCGGCTATGGCTACACCTTC
CDR3aa: CASSGPQGVGYGYTF

abundance: NA
v_gene: TRBV7-7
j_gene: TRBJ2-2
d_gene: NA
CDR3nt: TGTGCTAGCAGCTTACTTAACACCGGGGAGCTGTTTTTT
CDR3aa: CASSLLNTGELFF

abundance: NA
v_gene: TRBV12-2
j_gene: TRBJ2-2
d_gene: NA
CDR3nt: TGTGCAAGTCGCTTAAGACTTAGCGCGGCGAACACCGGGGAGCTGTTTTTT
CDR3aa: CASRLRLSAANTGELFF

abundance: NA
v_gene: TRBV6-4
j_gene: TRBJ2-1
d_gene: NA
CDR3nt: TGTGCCAGCAGTGTTTCCCCAGGATACAATGAGCAGTTCTTC
CDR3aa: CASSVSPGYNEQFF

abundance: NA
v_gene: TRBV9
j_gene: TRBJ2-7
d_gene: TRBD2
CDR3nt: TGTGCCAGCAGCGTAGCTAGCGGGAGGGTTTACGAGCAGTACTTC
CDR3aa: CASSVASGRVYEQYF

abundance: NA
v_gene: TRBV27
j_gene: TRBJ1-1
d_gene: NA
CDR3nt: TGTGCCAGCAGCCCGCCAGGGAATACTGAAGCTTTCTTT
CDR3aa: CASSPPGNTEAFF

abundance: NA
v_gene: TRBV12-2
j_gene: TRBJ2-3
d_gene: NA
CDR3nt: TGTGCAAGTCGCTTAACCGACAGATGCACAATAGATACGCAGTATTTT
CDR3aa: CASRLTDRCTIDTQYF

abundance: NA
v_gene: TRBV6-1
j_gene: TRBJ1-2
d_gene: NA
CDR3nt: TGTGCCAGCAGGAGCGAAGTAGCAGGGAATGGCTACACCTTC
CDR3aa: CASRSEVAGNGYTF

abundance: NA
v_gene: TRBV5-1
j_gene: TRBJ1-4
d_gene: NA
CDR3nt: TGCGCCAGCGCGCCCCAGGGCAGGACTGAAAAACTGTTTTTT
CDR3aa: CASAPQGRTEKLFF

abundance: NA
v_gene: TRBV18
j_gene: TRBJ2-7
d_gene: TRBD2
CDR3nt: TGTGCCAGCTCACCGGGAGGGCCGCGGGAGCAGTACTTC
CDR3aa: CASSPGGPREQYF

abundance: NA
v_gene: TRBV28
j_gene: TRBJ1-1
d_gene: NA
CDR3nt: TGTGCCAGCAGTACCAGGCCCGCTGAAGCTTTCTTT
CDR3aa: CASSTRPAEAFF

abundance: NA
v_gene: TRBV2
j_gene: TRBJ2-5
d_gene: NA
CDR3nt: TGTGCCAGCAGGCCGCGGGATACTCACGAGACCCAGTACTTC
CDR3aa: CASRPRDTHETQYF

abundance: NA
v_gene: TRBV29-1
j_gene: TRBJ2-7
d_gene: NA
CDR3nt: TGCAGCGTGGCCGGGAGAAGCTCCTACGAGCAGTACTTC
CDR3aa: CSVAGRSSYEQYF

abundance: NA
v_gene: TRBV7-9
j_gene: TRBJ1-2
d_gene: NA
CDR3nt: TGTGCCAGCAGCTTACAGGGTGATGGCTACACCTTC
CDR3aa: CASSLQGDGYTF

abundance: NA
v_gene: TRBV7-3
j_gene: TRBJ2-4
d_gene: TRBD1
CDR3nt: TGTGCCAGCAGCTCCGGGACAGGGGAGGACATTCAGTACTTC
CDR3aa: CASSSGTGEDIQYF

abundance: NA
v_gene: TRBV5-1
j_gene: TRBJ2-3
d_gene: NA
CDR3nt: TGCGCCAGCAGCACCGGGGACATTAGCACAGATACGCAGTATTTT
CDR3aa: CASSTGDISTDTQYF

abundance: NA
v_gene: TRBV28
j_gene: TRBJ2-7
d_gene: TRBD2
CDR3nt: TGTGCCAGCAGCCGGACTAGGGGCCCCTACGAGCAGTACTTC
CDR3aa: CASSRTRGPYEQYF

abundance: once
v_gene: TRBV7-2
j_gene: TRBJ2-7
d_gene: TRBD2
CDR3nt: TGTGCCAGCAGGCCCGGGACTAGCGGCTACGAGCAGTACTTC
CDR3aa: CASRPGTSGYEQYF